This T cell receptor (beta chain) was observed in a study of T cells in Graves' hyperthyroidism and ophthalmopathy. Points from the study as a whole: Blood shared most expanded thyroid clonotypes above 0.001.

RNA transcripts provided the source from which TCR beta CDR3 regions were amplified. A set of HTBI primers served as the primers for a first-round RT-PCR of the TCR CDR3. TCRdb re-derived calls from the multiplex PCR reads in MiXCR, one entry per CDR3 protein. The table has under 350,000 distinct CDR3 sequences, over 15% seen once. On this clonotype: What it binds is unknown.

Patients affected by ophthalmopathy presented a Clinical Activity Score of at least 3, a NOSPECS grade of at least 4, and disease duration below 3 months. Germline V gene data show CDR1 as WSHSY and CDR2 as SAAADI. CDR3 length: 14 amino acids. V lost 5 bases and J lost 2, with 12 bases in between. The chain links TRBV10-2 to TRBJ1-1, with D possibly matching TRBD1 (5 bases). The receptor comes from a woman in her sixties with Graves' ophthalmopathy. Sequencing used blood. CDR3 bases: TGCGCCAGCAGTTTTGACAGACTAAACACTGAAGCTTTCTTT. This gives the protein CASSFDRLNTEAFF.